This T cell receptor (beta chain) was captured in a study of Ad26.COV2.S vaccination and SARS-CoV-2 variants. Study summary: Intramuscular Ad26.COV2.S at 5x10^10 or 1x10^11 viral particles.

Study findings and constraints: Substantial breadth was reported for post-vaccination spike-specific CD8+ and CD4+ T cells. Higher spike-specific TCR breadth was found in vaccine recipients than in placebo recipients.

Treatment specified: roughly 18 received Ad26.COV2.S at low or high dose, single or two shots; about five received placebo; per-sample allocation not given. Specimens were obtained on day 63 following the first vaccine or placebo injection. As its vector, the vaccine had Ad26, which expressed Wuhan-strain SARS-CoV-2 spike. CDR1 is MDHEN and CDR2 is SYDVKM in the germline V gene. V lost 7 bases, J lost 8 bases, and 19 bases stayed unmatched. This CDR3 region has 17 residues. Measured with immunoSEQ multiplex PCR; TCRdb has only the in-frame clones, and not every one. The sample carries roughly 300,000 clones, around 88% recorded once. Concerning this clone itself: The target antigen is unknown.

The gene calls are TRBV28 and TRBJ1-4, with 7 positions matching TRBD1. The receptor's source is a person between 18 and 65 years old who received the Ad26.COV2.S COVID-19 vaccine or a placebo. The source material was peripheral blood, sampled in a trial of Ad26.COV2.S vaccine versus placebo. CDR3 region: CASTLRQGDTTGEKLFF. As DNA, the CDR3 is TGTGCCAGCACCTTAAGGCAGGGGGACACCACGGGGGAAAAACTGTTTTTT.